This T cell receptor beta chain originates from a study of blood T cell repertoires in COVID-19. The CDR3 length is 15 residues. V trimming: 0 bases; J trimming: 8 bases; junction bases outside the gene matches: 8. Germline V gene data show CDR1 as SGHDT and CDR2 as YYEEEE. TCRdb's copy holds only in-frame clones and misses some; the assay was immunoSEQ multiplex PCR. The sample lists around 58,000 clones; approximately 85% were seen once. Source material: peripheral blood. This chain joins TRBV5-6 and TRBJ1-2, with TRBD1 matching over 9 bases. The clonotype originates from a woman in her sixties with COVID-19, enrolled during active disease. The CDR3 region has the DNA TGTGCCAGCAGCTTGGATACAGGGGGCTCGGGAGGCTACACCTTC. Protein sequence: CASSLDTGGSGGYTF.